This T cell receptor (beta chain) is from a study of vaccination effects on CD4 cells after COVID-19. TCRdb's copy holds only in-frame clones and misses some; the assay was immunoSEQ multiplex PCR. The table includes 20,000 to 25,000 clones, 71% detected once. V was cut by 5 bases and J by 2 bases, with 6 bases left in between. Germline CDR1 and CDR2: MNHEY and SVGEGT. The CDR3 runs to 12 residues. This clone was seen more than once but under ten times. Its antigen remains unidentified. Before any sequencing was done, the ViraFEST assay used viral peptide pools to expand antigen-specific CD4+ T cells. Upon completion of around ten days in culture, CD4+ T cells were isolated. The study found no prior SARS-CoV-2 infection in the vaccine recipients, who tested negative for nucleocapsid antibodies.

The clonotype comes from a human donor who received a COVID-19 vaccine. The gene calls are TRBV6-2 or TRBV6-3 and TRBJ2-5; perhaps TRBD2 as D (6 bases). The sample in question was CD4+ T cells from PBMCs cultured with HCoV-OC43 spike peptides, obtained before COVID-19 vaccination. Subset given: HCoV-OC43 spike overlapping peptide pool stimulation. Here the CDR3 DNA reads TGTGCCAGCAGTCGGGGGCAAGAGACCCAGTACTTC. This sequence encodes CASSRGQETQYF.